This TCR beta chain is drawn from a study of cytotoxic CD8 clonotypes in ibrutinib-treated CLL. Background on the study: Response samples followed a median around 11 months of treatment, range 6 to 36. Across samples, productive templates numbered around 260,000 and productive rearrangements reached 94,082 on average.

Sequencing was performed with immunoSEQ multiplex PCR; in TCRdb, only in-frame clones are kept and a portion is missing. This sample yields tens of thousands of clones, of which about 72% are seen a single time; 25% to 30% belongs to the top ten. Study results and limitations: The clonality rise at ibrutinib response reflected private clonotype expansion. Sampling times (in sustained-remission versus progressing patients) were not the same.

In regard to this clone: The antigen is undetermined.

CDR1 and CDR2 (germline): KGHSH, LQKENI. V was trimmed by 4 bases and J by 6 bases, leaving 19 bases between them. The CDR3 is made up of 16 amino acids. Sequenced here: PBMCs, sampled after 24 months of ibrutinib treatment. The V and J genes are TRBV18 and TRBJ1-5; D not certain. The sequence derives from a human donor with chronic lymphocytic leukemia. In DNA form, the CDR3 reads TGTGCCAGCTCACTTAATCCGGCGGGCCAGTCTCAGCCCCAGCATTTT. Its translation is CASSLNPAGQSQPQHF.